The 20 T cell receptor beta chains given below trace back to one sample, sequenced in a study of cytomegalovirus exposure and HLA in healthy donors (dated by TCRdb to 2015 to 2018). Libraries were constructed by the immunoSEQ multiplex PCR assay. A mixture of 60 forward primers for TCR Vbeta segments and 13 reverse primers for TCR Jbeta segments was used in the multiplex PCR. The source is immuneACCESS, and TCRdb retained only in-frame sequences with V and J called. Part of the clones is not carried over; for the studies checked, unresolved V genes explain less than half of this, and the remainder is unexplained. This sample gives about 200,000 clones in total; roughly 77% of them show up just once. The ten largest clonotypes hold more than 0.35% of the sample. The sequencing sample was made of PBMCs. These receptors all stem from a male donor in good health and CMV-seropositive.

J is TRBJ2-3 and V is TRBV5-6; unclear D gene. Germline V gives CDR1 SGHDT, CDR2 YYEEEE. Trimming removed 0 bases at V and 2 bases at J, with 13 bases between. The CDR3 length is 16 residues. The CDR3 protein is CASSLGAGRNTDTQYF. Here the CDR3 DNA reads TGTGCCAGCAGCTTGGGTGCAGGCAGAAACACAGATACGCAGTATTTT.

The V call is TRBV5-1, the J call TRBJ2-5, with 7 bases that match TRBD2. This CDR3 contains 15 residues. Germline assignment: CDR1 SGHRS and CDR2 YFSETQ. The trim removed 2 bases at V and 3 bases at J, leaving 7 bases unmatched. The CDR3 loop is CASSLGGRGKETQYF. In DNA form, the CDR3 reads TGCGCCAGCAGCTTAGGCGGGAGAGGGAAAGAGACCCAGTACTTC.

This chain connects TRBV27 to TRBJ1-2, with TRBD1 identical over 7 bases. The CDR3 totals 15 residues. Germline V lookup: CDR1 MNHEY, CDR2 SMNVEV (reference sequence). V lost 5 bases to trimming and J lost 4 bases; unmatched junction nucleotides: 10. The CDR3 here is CASSLSGGSIYGYTF. For the CDR3, the DNA is TGTGCCAGCAGTCTCTCAGGGGGATCTATCTATGGCTACACCTTC.

The rearrangement joins TRBV11-2 to TRBJ2-6; D is possibly TRBD2 (6 bases). Germline V gene sequence: CDR1 SGHAT, CDR2 FQNNGV. Deletions cut 4 bases from V and 4 bases from J, with 8 bases between. This CDR3 has 14 amino acids. The DNA for the CDR3 is TGTGCCAGCAGCTGGGGAGGAGGGGCCAACGTCCTGACTTTC. Residues: CASSWGGGANVLTF.

V and J are TRBV5-1 and TRBJ1-6; TRBD1 aligns across 8 bases. Trimming took 6 bases from V and 5 from J; bases not matched to a gene: 7. The CDR3 contains 15 residues. Per the germline V gene, CDR1 is SGHRS and CDR2 is YFSETQ. The CDR3 reads CASTIGQGNNSPLHF. The CDR3 region has the DNA TGCGCCAGCACAATTGGACAGGGAAATAATTCACCCCTCCACTTT.

CDR3 in amino acids: CASRGQSSYNEQFF. In DNA form, the CDR3 reads TGTGCCAGCAGGGGGCAAAGCTCCTACAATGAGCAGTTCTTC. The rearrangement links TRBV6-5 to TRBJ2-1; perhaps TRBD1 as D (5 bases). Germline V CDR1 and CDR2: MNHEY, SVGAGI. The CDR3 contains 14 residues. Trimming took 6 bases from V and 0 from J, leaving 9 bases between them.

The rearrangement uses TRBV5-4 and TRBJ1-4; 8 nucleotides align to TRBD1. The CDR3 length is 15 residues. V lost 2 bases to trimming and J lost 8 bases; unmatched junction nucleotides: 8. Germline V CDR1 and CDR2: SGHNT, YYREEE (reference sequence). DNA for the CDR3: TGTGCCAGCAGCTTTCGGACAGGGACGACGGAAAAACTGTTTTTT. Encoded protein: CASSFRTGTTEKLFF.

This clone was seen just once. The V call is TRBV7-3, the J call TRBJ2-3; tentatively, D is TRBD2 (5 bases). Per germline, CDR1 SGHTA and CDR2 FQGTGA. V was shortened by 6 bases and J by 4 bases, with 11 bases between the two germline ends. The CDR3 spans 13 residues. The CDR3 DNA reads as TGTGCCAGCAGGGGAGTAGCAGCAGATACGCAGTATTTT. Translating gives CASRGVAADTQYF.

This clone has more than one count but fewer than ten. The chain joins TRBV7-9 to TRBJ1-1; D is ambiguous. The germline V and J ends were trimmed by 1 base and 6 bases, with 9 bases remaining between them. The CDR3 covers 13 residues. Germline V gene sequence: CDR1 SEHNR, CDR2 FQNEAQ (reference sequence). The CDR3 region is CASSLESRSEAFF. The CDR3 bases are TGTGCCAGCAGCTTAGAGTCACGGTCTGAAGCTTTCTTT.

The V call is TRBV5-6, the J call TRBJ2-5, with D perhaps TRBD2 (7 bases). V shed 2 bases and J shed 5 bases, with 19 bases lying between them. This CDR3 contains 16 residues. In germline, CDR1 is SGHDT, CDR2 YYEEEE. As DNA, the CDR3 is TGTGCCAGCAGCTTACCTATGACGGGGGGCAGGGAGACCCAGTACTTC. Translating it yields CASSLPMTGGRETQYF.

The chain joins TRBV7-9 to TRBJ1-5; D gene unclear. Trimming took off 0 bases at V and 0 bases at J, with 9 bases between the two ends. CDR1 is SEHNR, CDR2 FQNEAQ, per germline (reference sequence). CDR3 length: 16 amino acids. This CDR3 reads CASSLAQVNSNQPQHF. CDR3 DNA: TGTGCCAGCAGCTTAGCTCAGGTTAATAGCAATCAGCCCCAGCATTTT.

This chain connects TRBV5-1 to TRBJ2-7; a possible D gene is TRBD1 (5 bases). Germline V gives CDR1 SGHRS, CDR2 YFSETQ. This CDR3 comprises 15 residues. Trimming shortened V by 7 bases and J by 1 base, and 18 bases separated the two germline ends. The CDR3 coding sequence is TGCGCCAGCGCCTATAGGGGTGACAGATCCTACGAGCAGTACTTC. Its translation is CASAYRGDRSYEQYF.

On this clone: Compared with germline, one end of the junction differs, possibly owing to a read error. The chain links TRBV7-9 to TRBJ1-5, with D maybe TRBD1 (5 bases). CDR3 length equals 16 residues. Germline V gene lookup returns CDR1 SEHNR and CDR2 FQNEAQ (reference sequence). CDR3 coding DNA: TGTGCCAGCAGCCTAGCGCGTTGGGGGGACAATCAGCCCCAGCATTTT. This gives the protein CASSLARWGDNQPQHF.

This clone showed up just a few times. This chain uses TRBV28 with TRBJ2-5; 11 bases map to TRBD2. This CDR3 is built from 17 residues. V was clipped by 2 bases and J by 5 bases; unmatched bases: 10. Per germline, CDR1 MDHEN and CDR2 SYDVKM. The CDR3 here is CASSLAGLAGRGETQYF. The CDR3 DNA reads as TGTGCCAGCAGTTTAGCAGGACTAGCGGGCCGGGGGGAGACCCAGTACTTC.

The chain links TRBV7-9 to TRBJ2-7, with TRBD1 identical over 8 bases. Germline values: CDR1 SEHNR, CDR2 FQNEAQ (reference sequence). This CDR3 is built from 14 residues. The J segment lost 2 bases and the V segment lost 3 bases, leaving 3 bases of the junction unmatched. The CDR3 region is CASSLTGATYEQYF. The CDR3 nucleotides read TGTGCCAGCAGCTTGACAGGGGCTACCTACGAGCAGTACTTC.

The V and J genes are TRBV5-4 and TRBJ2-3; the match to TRBD2 covers 8 bases. The CDR3 has 18 amino acids. The J segment lost 3 bases and the V segment lost 0 bases, leaving 12 bases of the junction unmatched. CDR1 and CDR2 (germline): SGHNT, YYREEE (reference sequence). The CDR3 nucleotides read TGTGCCAGCAGCTTGGCTCCGGGCGGGAGGTGGGGTACAGATACGCAGTATTTT. Amino acids: CASSLAPGGRWGTDTQYF.

The chain joins TRBV5-3 to TRBJ2-5; D gene ambiguous. TRBV5-3 is an open reading frame, and its role is uncertain. V shed 0 bases and J shed 3 bases, with 6 bases lying between them. The CDR3 covers 13 residues. CDR3 DNA sequence: TGTGCCAGAAGCTTGGGAGGTAAAGAGACCCAGTACTTC. Translation gives CARSLGGKETQYF.

V and J are TRBV2 and TRBJ2-1; TRBD1 is a possible D gene (5 bases). V gave up 3 bases and J gave up 7 bases, with 10 bases separating them. The V gene's germline CDR1 is SNHLY and CDR2 FYNNEI. CDR3 length: 13 amino acids. Written as DNA, the CDR3 is TGTGCCAGCAGTGACCAGGGCAGGAATGAGCAGTTCTTC. The encoded protein is CASSDQGRNEQFF.

This clone appeared once. This chain links TRBV9 with TRBJ2-1; 9 bases align to TRBD1. The V segment lost 3 bases and the J segment 3 bases; nucleotides outside the gene matches: 4. Germline lookup yields CDR1 SGDLS and CDR2 YYNGEE. The CDR3 is 15 amino acids. In nucleotides, the CDR3 is TGTGCCAGCAGCGCGTCGGGACAGGGCTACAATGAGCAGTTCTTC. Translating it yields CASSASGQGYNEQFF.

This rearrangement joins TRBV4-3 to TRBJ2-3; D possibly corresponds to TRBD1 (5 bases). The germline CDR1 and CDR2 sequences are LGHNA and YSLEER. Trimming pared 4 bases from V and 3 bases from J, leaving 17 bases between. The CDR3 is 16 amino acids. CDR3 sequence: CASSLNRQFGTDTQYF. Here the CDR3 DNA reads TGCGCCAGCAGCCTCAATAGACAGTTTGGGACAGATACGCAGTATTTT.